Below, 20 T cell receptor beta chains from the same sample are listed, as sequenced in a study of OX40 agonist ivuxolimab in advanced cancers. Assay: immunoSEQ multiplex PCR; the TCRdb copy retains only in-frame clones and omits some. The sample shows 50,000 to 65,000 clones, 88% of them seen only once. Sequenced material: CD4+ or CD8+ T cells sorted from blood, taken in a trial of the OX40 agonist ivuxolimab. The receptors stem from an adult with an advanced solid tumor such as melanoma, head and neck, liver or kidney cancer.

The CDR3, as DNA: TGTGCCAGCAGCCCAGCCGGGGGGAGGCAGCCCCAGCATTTT. Translating gives CASSPAGGRQPQHF. This chain joins TRBV5-4 and TRBJ1-5; possibly TRBD1 for D (5 bases). Germline-derived CDR1 and CDR2 are SGHNT and YYREEE (reference sequence). CDR3 length: 14 residues. The V end lost 4 bases, the J end lost 7 bases, and 15 bases lay between the germline ends.

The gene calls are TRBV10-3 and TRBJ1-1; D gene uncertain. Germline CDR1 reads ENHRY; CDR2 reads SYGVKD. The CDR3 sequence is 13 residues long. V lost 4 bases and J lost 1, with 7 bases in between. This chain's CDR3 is CAISVAENTEAFF. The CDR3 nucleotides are TGTGCCATCAGTGTGGCAGAGAACACTGAAGCTTTCTTT.

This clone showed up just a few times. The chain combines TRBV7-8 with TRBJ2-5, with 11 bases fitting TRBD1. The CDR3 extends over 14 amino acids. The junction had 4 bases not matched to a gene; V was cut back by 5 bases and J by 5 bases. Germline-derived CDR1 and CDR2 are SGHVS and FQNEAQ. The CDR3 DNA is TGTGCCAGCAGCCGGGACAGGGGGGGGGAGACCCAGTACTTC. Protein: CASSRDRGGETQYF.

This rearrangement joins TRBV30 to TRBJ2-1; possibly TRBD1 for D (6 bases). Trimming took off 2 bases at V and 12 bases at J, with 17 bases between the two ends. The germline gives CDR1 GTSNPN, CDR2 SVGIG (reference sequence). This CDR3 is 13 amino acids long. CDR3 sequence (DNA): TGTGCCTGGAGTCCCTTCGTAGCGACAGGGCAGTTCTTC. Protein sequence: CAWSPFVATGQFF.

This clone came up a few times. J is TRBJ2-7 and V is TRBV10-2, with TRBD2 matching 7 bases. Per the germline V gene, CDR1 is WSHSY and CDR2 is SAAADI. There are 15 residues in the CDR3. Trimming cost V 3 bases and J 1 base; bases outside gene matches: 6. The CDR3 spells CASSDRGGRSYEQYF. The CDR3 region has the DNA TGCGCCAGCAGTGATCGAGGCGGGAGATCCTACGAGCAGTACTTC.

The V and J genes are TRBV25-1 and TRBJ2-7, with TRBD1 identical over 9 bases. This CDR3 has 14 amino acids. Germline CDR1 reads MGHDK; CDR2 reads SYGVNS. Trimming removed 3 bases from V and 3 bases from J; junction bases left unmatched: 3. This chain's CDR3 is CASSDMGQGYEQYF. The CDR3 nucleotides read TGTGCCAGCAGTGATATGGGACAGGGCTACGAGCAGTACTTC.

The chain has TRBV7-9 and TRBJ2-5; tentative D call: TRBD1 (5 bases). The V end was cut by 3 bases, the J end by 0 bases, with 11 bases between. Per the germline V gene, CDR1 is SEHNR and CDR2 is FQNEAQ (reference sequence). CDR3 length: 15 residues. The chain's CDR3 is CASSFYLGDQETQYF. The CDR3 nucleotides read TGTGCCAGCAGCTTTTATCTAGGGGACCAAGAGACCCAGTACTTC. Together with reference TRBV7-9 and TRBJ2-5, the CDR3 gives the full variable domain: DTGVSQNPRHKITKRGQNVTFRCDPISEHNRLYWYRQTLGQGPEFLTYFQNEAQLEKSRLLSDRFSAERPKGSFSTLEIQRTEQGDSAMYLCASSFYLGDQETQYFGPGTRLLVL.

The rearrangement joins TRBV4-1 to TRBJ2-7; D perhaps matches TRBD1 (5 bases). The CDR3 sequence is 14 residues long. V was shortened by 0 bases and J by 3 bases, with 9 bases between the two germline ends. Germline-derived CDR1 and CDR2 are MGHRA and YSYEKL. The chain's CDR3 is CASSQDQGSYEQYF. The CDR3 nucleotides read TGCGCCAGCAGCCAAGATCAGGGTAGCTACGAGCAGTACTTC.

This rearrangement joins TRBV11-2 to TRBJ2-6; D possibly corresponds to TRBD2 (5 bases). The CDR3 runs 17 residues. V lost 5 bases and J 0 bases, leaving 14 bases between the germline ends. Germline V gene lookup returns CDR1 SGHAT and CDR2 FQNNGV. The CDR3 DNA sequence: TGTGCCAGCAGCATTTGGGCTGGGAGCTCTGGGGCCAACGTCCTGACTTTC. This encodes CASSIWAGSSGANVLTF.

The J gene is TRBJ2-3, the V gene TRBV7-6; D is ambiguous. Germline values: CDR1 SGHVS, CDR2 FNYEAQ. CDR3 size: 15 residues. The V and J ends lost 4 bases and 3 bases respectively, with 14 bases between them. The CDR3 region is CASSSQSGGTDTQYF. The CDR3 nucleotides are TGTGCCAGCAGCTCTCAATCGGGCGGAACAGATACGCAGTATTTT.

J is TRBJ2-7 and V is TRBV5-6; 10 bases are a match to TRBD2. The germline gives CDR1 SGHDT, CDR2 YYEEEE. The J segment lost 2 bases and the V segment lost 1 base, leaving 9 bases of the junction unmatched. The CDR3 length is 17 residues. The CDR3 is CASSLRPSGSGAYEQYF. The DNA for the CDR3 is TGTGCCAGCAGCTTGCGCCCTAGCGGGAGTGGGGCCTACGAGCAGTACTTC.

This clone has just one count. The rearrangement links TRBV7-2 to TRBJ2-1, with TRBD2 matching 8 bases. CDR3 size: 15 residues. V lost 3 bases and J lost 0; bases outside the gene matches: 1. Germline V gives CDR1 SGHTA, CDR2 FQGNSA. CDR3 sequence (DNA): TGTGCCAGCAGCTTGAGCGGGAGCTCCTACAATGAGCAGTTCTTC. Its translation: CASSLSGSSYNEQFF.

The CDR3 DNA reads TGTGCCAGTGTTCCTCGCAGGGAGAACACTGAAGCTTTCTTT. Protein: CASVPRRENTEAFF. The V call is TRBV6-6, the J call TRBJ1-1, with a tentative D call TRBD1 (5 bases). The germline V and J ends were trimmed by 9 bases and 1 base, with 15 bases remaining between them. CDR1 and CDR2 from the germline V gene are MNHNY and SVGAGI (reference sequence). The CDR3 extends over 14 amino acids.

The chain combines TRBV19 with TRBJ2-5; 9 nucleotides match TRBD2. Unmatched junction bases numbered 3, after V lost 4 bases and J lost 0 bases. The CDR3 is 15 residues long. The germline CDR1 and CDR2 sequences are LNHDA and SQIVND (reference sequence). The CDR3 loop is CASSTSSGNQETQYF. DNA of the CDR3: TGTGCCAGTAGTACGTCTAGCGGGAACCAAGAGACCCAGTACTTC.

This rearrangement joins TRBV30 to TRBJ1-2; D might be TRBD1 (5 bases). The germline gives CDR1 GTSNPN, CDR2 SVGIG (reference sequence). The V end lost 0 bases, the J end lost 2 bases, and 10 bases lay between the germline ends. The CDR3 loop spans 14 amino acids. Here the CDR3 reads CAWSVPGPNYGYTF. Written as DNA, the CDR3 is TGTGCCTGGAGTGTTCCGGGGCCCAACTATGGCTACACCTTC.

This CDR3 reads CASSMGPGPGYGYTF. The CDR3 bases are TGTGCCAGTAGTATGGGACCGGGCCCCGGCTATGGCTACACCTTC. The chain recombines TRBV19 with TRBJ1-2; perhaps TRBD1 as D (5 bases). The CDR3 sequence is 15 residues long. CDR1 and CDR2 (germline): LNHDA, SQIVND (reference sequence). V lost 3 bases, J lost 4 bases, and 15 bases lay in between.

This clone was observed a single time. CDR3 sequence (DNA): TGTGCCAGCAGCGGGTCGGCTAGCGTAGCAGATACGCAGTATTTT. Amino acids: CASSGSASVADTQYF. The chain couples TRBV6-5 to TRBJ2-3, with a tentative D call TRBD2 (6 bases). Germline V gives CDR1 MNHEY, CDR2 SVGAGI. This CDR3 is 15 amino acids long. Trimming took 6 bases from V and 4 from J, leaving 17 bases between them.

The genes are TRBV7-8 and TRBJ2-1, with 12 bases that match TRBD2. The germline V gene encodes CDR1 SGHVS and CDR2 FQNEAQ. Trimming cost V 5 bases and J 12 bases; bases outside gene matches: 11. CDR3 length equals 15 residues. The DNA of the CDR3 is TGTGCCAGCAGCCCCGGGACTAGCGGGTCTCGGGGGCAGTTCTTC. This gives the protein CASSPGTSGSRGQFF.

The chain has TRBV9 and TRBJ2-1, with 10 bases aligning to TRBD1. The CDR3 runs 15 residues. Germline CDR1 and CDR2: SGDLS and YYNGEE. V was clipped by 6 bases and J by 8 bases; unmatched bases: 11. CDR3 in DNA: TGTGCCAGCACCCCCGGGACAGGGGATCGGGATGAGCAGTTCTTC. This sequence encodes CASTPGTGDRDEQFF.

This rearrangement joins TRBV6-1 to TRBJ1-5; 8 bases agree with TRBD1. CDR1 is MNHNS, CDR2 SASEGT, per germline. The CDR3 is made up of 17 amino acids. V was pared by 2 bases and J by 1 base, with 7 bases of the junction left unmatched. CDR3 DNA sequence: TGTGCCAGCAGTGAATTGGGGACAGGCTTAAGCAATCAGCCCCAGCATTTT. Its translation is CASSELGTGLSNQPQHF.